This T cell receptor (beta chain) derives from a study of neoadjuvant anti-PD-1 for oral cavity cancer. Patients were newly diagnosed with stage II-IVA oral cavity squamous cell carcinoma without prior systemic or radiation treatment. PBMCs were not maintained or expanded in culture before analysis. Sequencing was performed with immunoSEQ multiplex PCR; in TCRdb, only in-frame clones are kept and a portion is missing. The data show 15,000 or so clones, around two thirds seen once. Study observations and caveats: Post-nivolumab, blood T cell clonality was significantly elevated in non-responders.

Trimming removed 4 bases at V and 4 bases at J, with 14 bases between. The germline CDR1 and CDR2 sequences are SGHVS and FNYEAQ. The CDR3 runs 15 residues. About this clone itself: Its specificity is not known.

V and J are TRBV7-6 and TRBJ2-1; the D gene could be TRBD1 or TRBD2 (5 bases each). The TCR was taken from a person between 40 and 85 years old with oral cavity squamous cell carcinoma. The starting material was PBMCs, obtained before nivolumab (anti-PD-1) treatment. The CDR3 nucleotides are TGTGCCAGCAGCTCCATGGGGGACCGTTACAATGAGCAGTTCTTC. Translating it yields CASSSMGDRYNEQFF.